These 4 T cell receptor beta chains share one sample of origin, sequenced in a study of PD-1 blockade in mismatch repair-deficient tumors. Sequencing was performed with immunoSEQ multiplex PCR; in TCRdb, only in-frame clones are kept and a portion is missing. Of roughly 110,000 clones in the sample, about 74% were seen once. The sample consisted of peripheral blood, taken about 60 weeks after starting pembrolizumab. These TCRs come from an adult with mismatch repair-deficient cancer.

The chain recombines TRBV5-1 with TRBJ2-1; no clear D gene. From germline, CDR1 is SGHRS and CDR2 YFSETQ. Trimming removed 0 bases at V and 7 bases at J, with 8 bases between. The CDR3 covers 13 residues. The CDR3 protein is CASSLASGNEQFF. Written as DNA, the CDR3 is TGCGCCAGCAGCTTGGCCAGTGGGAATGAGCAGTTCTTC.

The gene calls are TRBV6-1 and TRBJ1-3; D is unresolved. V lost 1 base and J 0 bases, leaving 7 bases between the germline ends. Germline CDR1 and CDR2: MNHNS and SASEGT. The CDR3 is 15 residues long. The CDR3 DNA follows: TGTGCCAGCAGTGAAGGGATTTACTCTGGAAACACCATATATTTT. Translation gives CASSEGIYSGNTIYF.

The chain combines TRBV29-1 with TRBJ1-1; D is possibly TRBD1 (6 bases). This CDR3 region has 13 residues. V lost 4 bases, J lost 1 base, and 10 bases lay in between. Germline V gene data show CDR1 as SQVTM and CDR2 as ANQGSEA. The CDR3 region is CSVVTGPNTEAFF. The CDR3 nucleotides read TGCAGCGTTGTTACAGGGCCGAACACTGAAGCTTTCTTT.

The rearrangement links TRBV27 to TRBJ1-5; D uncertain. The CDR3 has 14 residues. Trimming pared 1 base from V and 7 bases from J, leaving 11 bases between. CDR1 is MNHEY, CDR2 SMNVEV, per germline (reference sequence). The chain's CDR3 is CASSLYGQGQPQHF. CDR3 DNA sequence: TGTGCCAGCAGTTTATATGGTCAAGGGCAGCCCCAGCATTTT.